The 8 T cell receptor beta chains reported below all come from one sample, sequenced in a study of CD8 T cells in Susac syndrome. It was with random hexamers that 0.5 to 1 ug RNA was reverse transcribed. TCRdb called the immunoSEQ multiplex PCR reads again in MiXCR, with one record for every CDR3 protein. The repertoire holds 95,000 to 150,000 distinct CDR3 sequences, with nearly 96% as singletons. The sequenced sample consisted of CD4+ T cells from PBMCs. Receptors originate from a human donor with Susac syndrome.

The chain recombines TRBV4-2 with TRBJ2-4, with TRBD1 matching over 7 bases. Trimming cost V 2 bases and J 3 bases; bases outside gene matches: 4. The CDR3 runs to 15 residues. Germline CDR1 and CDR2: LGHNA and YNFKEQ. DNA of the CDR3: TGTGCCAGCAGCCAAAGCCGGGACAGCAAAAACATTCAGTACTTC. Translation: CASSQSRDSKNIQYF.

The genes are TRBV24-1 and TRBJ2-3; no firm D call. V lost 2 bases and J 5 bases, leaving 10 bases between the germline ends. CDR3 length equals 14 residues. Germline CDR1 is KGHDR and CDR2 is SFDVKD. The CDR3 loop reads CATSDSSSIDTQYF. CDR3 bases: TGTGCCACCAGTGATTCTAGTTCGATAGATACGCAGTATTTT.

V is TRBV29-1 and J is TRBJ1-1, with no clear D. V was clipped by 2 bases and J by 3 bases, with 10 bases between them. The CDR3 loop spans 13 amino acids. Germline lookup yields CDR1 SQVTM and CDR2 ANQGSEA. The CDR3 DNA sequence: TGCAGCGTTGAAATTGCCGCAGACACTGAAGCTTTCTTT. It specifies CSVEIAADTEAFF.

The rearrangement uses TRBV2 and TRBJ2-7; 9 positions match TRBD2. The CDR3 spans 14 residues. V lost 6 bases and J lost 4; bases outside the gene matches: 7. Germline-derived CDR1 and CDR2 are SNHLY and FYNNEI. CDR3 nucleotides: TGTGCCAGCAGATCTAGCGGGACGCGGTACGAGCAGTACTTC. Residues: CASRSSGTRYEQYF.

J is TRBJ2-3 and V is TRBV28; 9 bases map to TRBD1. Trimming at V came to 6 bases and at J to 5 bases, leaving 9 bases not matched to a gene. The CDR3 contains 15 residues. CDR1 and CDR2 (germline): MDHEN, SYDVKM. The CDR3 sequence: CASSFRDRALDTQYF. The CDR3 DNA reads TGTGCCAGCAGCTTCCGGGACAGGGCCTTAGATACGCAGTATTTT.

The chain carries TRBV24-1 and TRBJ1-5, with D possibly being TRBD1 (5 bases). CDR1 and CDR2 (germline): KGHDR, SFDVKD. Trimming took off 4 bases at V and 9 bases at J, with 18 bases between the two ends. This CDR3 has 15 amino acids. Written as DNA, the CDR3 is TGTGCCACCAGTGACGAAACAGGTACAGGAGGGCCCCAGCATTTT. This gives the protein CATSDETGTGGPQHF.

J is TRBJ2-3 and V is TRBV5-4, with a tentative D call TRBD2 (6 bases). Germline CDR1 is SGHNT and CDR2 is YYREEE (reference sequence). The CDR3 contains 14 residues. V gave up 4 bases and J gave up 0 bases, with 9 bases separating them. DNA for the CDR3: TGTGCCAGCAGCGGGAGGAGGAGCACAGATACGCAGTATTTT. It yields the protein CASSGRRSTDTQYF.

The CDR3 nucleotides are TGTGCCAGCTCCACAGGGACCCGCTACGAGCAGTACTTC. This sequence encodes CASSTGTRYEQYF. V usage is TRBV18 and J usage is TRBJ2-7; perhaps TRBD1 as D (6 bases). The V end was cut by 6 bases, the J end by 3 bases, with 12 bases between. The CDR3 runs to 13 residues. Germline V gene data show CDR1 as KGHSH and CDR2 as LQKENI. Based on the CDR3 plus reference TRBV18 and TRBJ2-7, the full variable domain is NAGVMQNPRHLVRRRGQEARLRCSPMKGHSHVYWYRQLPEEGLKFMVYLQKENIIDESGMPKERFSAEFPKEGPSILRIQQVVRGDSAAYFCASSTGTRYEQYFGPGTRLTVT.